This T cell receptor (beta chain) was captured by sequencing in a study of CD8+CD57+ T cells in acquired aplastic anemia. General observations from the study: It was found that almost 30 CD8+ CDR3 sequences were shared between patients and controls.

Genomic DNA acted as the template from which TCR beta VDJ combination and CDR3 sequence profiling were carried out. TCRdb called the reads again in MiXCR, with one record for every CDR3 protein. The repertoire holds 200,000 or so distinct CDR3 sequences, with 50% to 75% as singletons. Details on this clonotype: Its target is not known.

Germline V gene data show CDR1 as SQVTM and CDR2 as ANQGSEA. This CDR3 is 14 amino acids long. V was pared by 2 bases and J by 6 bases, with 4 bases of the junction left unmatched. Source material: sorted CD4+, CD8+, or CD8+CD57+ T cells (not recorded which) from PBMCs. The sequence was collected from a human donor with severe aplastic anemia or a healthy control (not recorded which). The chain carries TRBV29-1 and TRBJ2-1; 10 bases agree with TRBD2. This CDR3 is CSVEKASGSNEQFF. In DNA, the CDR3 is TGCAGCGTTGAAAAGGCTAGCGGGAGCAATGAGCAGTTCTTC.